This entry describes one T cell receptor beta chain. The data stem from a study of blood T cell repertoires in COVID-19. About the study: Some COVID-19 samples were acute and others convalescent; all came from the United States, Italy and Spain. T cells, B-cell-depleted T cells, or PBMCs provided the cDNA or gDNA that served as material.

The assay was immunoSEQ multiplex PCR, and TCRdb's table has in-frame clones only and misses some. Among 50,000 to 70,000 clones listed, about 90% were seen once. This CDR3 is 15 amino acids long. With V trimmed by 0 bases and J by 2 bases, 3 bases remained unmatched. CDR1 and CDR2 (germline): SGHAT, FQNNGV. The sample comprised peripheral blood. The TCR originated in a man aged 55 to 70 with acute or convalescent COVID-19. The V and J genes are TRBV11-2 and TRBJ2-7; 8 bases match TRBD1. In DNA, the CDR3 is TGTGCCAGCAGCTTAGATGTGACAGGGGCCTACGAGCAGTACTTC. Translation gives CASSLDVTGAYEQYF.